This TCR beta chain is from a study of graft-versus-host responses after intestinal transplantation. Notes on the study in general: Some GvH clones appeared in ileal mucosa or blood before recipient bone marrow.

For this clone: Its antigen is unknown.

Generated by immunoSEQ multiplex PCR, the TCRdb table keeps only in-frame clones and is missing some. The top ten hold approximately 5.6% of the sample, which has about 92,000 clones, about 89% seen once. V lost 5 bases, J lost 0 bases, and 5 bases stayed unmatched. CDR3 length: 15 amino acids. Germline loops: CDR1 SEHNR, CDR2 FQNEAQ (reference sequence). This chain links TRBV7-9 with TRBJ2-7, with 9 bases aligning to TRBD1. The receptor comes from a human donor who received an intestinal transplant. The source was unstimulated CD8+ T cells sorted from spleen or lymph node cells, collected before intestinal transplant. CDR3 sequence: CASSPTGGSSYEQYF. In DNA, the CDR3 is TGTGCCAGCAGCCCGACAGGGGGGAGCTCCTACGAGCAGTACTTC.